The rows below give T cell receptor beta chains drawn from one sample of a study of vaccination effects on CD4 cells after COVID-19. The antigens for these receptors are not known. Profiling relied on immunoSEQ multiplex PCR, and the TCRdb table lists in-frame clones only, not all of them. The sample carries under 80,000 clones, 60% to 75% recorded once. Material: CD4+ T cells from PBMCs cultured with HIV peptides, obtained before COVID-19 vaccination. Source of these receptors: a human donor who had a prior SARS-CoV-2 infection. CDR3s include the opening cysteine and the closing phenylalanine or tryptophan. The order of the fields is V gene, CDR3 protein.

V gene: TRBV1; CDR3 protein: CTSSLAGQGYEQYF
V gene: TRBV13; CDR3 protein: CASRDTSEYTQYF
V gene: TRBV6-5; CDR3 protein: CASRTSRVGEQFF
V gene: TRBV9; CDR3 protein: CASSSRPGTSGRADTQYF
V gene: TRBV21-1; CDR3 protein: CASSKKGGGSGTEAFF
V gene: TRBV5-4; CDR3 protein: CASRPSQGYGGNTEAFF
V gene: TRBV5-6; CDR3 protein: CASSLGVINIQYF
V gene: TRBV6-5; CDR3 protein: CASSYSGTSGLNEQFF
V gene: TRBV18; CDR3 protein: CASSPGMTDGYTF
V gene: TRBV12-3/TRBV12-4; CDR3 protein: CASSADRSQPQHF
V gene: TRBV18; CDR3 protein: CASSGGMSYNEQFF
V gene: TRBV9; CDR3 protein: CASSVRSYGGANVLTF
V gene: TRBV7-3; CDR3 protein: CASSPTPNTGELFF
V gene: TRBV7-7; CDR3 protein: CASSWGLLETQYF
V gene: TRBV5-1; CDR3 protein: CASSPGQLPTNEKLFF
V gene: TRBV11-3; CDR3 protein: CASSQHELALYEQYF
V gene: TRBV15; CDR3 protein: CATSRDRMGSGETQYF
V gene: TRBV2; CDR3 protein: CASSEMATTGELFF
V gene: TRBV7-2; CDR3 protein: CASSLAAVSYNEQFF
V gene: TRBV5-1; CDR3 protein: CASSLWGTGSSGNTIYF
V gene: TRBV7-8; CDR3 protein: CASSLRGIVETQYF
V gene: TRBV9; CDR3 protein: CASSVQGNYGYTF
V gene: TRBV3-1/TRBV3-2; CDR3 protein: CASSQDDDQGAETQYF
V gene: TRBV6-2/TRBV6-3; CDR3 protein: CASSTPNSDMDEQYF
V gene: TRBV19; CDR3 protein: CASRETGANEKLFF
V gene: TRBV2; CDR3 protein: CASSEAGQGDF
V gene: TRBV29-1; CDR3 protein: CSVDLGYRTGVTYGYTF
V gene: TRBV30; CDR3 protein: CAWRSGGDTYNSPLHF
V gene: TRBV24-1; CDR3 protein: CATSDTTGELFF
V gene: TRBV7-2; CDR3 protein: CASSRLGPTDTQYF
V gene: TRBV5-5; CDR3 protein: CASSRRDSYNEQFF
V gene: TRBV6-5; CDR3 protein: CASSPQSAVYGYTF
V gene: TRBV30; CDR3 protein: CAWARGGNNEKLFF
V gene: TRBV18; CDR3 protein: CASSPGTNTGELFF
V gene: TRBV5-4; CDR3 protein: CASSPGGAGGFYGYTF
V gene: TRBV30; CDR3 protein: CAWSNPQGPSNYGYTF
V gene: TRBV19; CDR3 protein: CASSDPAGGIGNTIYF
V gene: TRBV30; CDR3 protein: CAWRAGGLTRETQYF